This record looks at one T cell receptor beta chain sequence and its context. Participants were placed into cohorts based on the clinical history they reported. The sample originates from a study of blood T cell repertoires in COVID-19. About the research overall: T cells, B-cell-depleted T cells, or PBMCs provided the cDNA or gDNA that served as material.

V dropped 7 bases and J dropped 0 bases, with 13 bases sitting between them. Germline CDR1 reads MNHEY; CDR2 reads SVGAGI. This CDR3 has 15 residues. The data were produced by immunoSEQ multiplex PCR, yet TCRdb's version contains in-frame clones alone and is incomplete. The sample has 200,000 to 250,000 clones, approximately 90% seen once. V gene TRBV6-5 combines with J gene TRBJ1-3; D is unresolved. The sequencing input was PBMCs or T cells enriched from blood (not recorded which). The TCR sequence derives from a woman aged 30 to 39 who had recovered from COVID-19. The CDR3 DNA sequence: TGTGCCAGCAAAAAGGCGAGCGGCTCTGGAAACACCATATATTTT. Translated: CASKKASGSGNTIYF.